A few counts support the clone carrying this TCR beta chain. Data came from immunoSEQ multiplex PCR; TCRdb stores just in-frame clones and leaves some out. The data hold approximately 150,000 clones, with over 80% observed a single time. The data are from a study of blood T cell repertoires in COVID-19. About the research overall: Some COVID-19 samples were acute and others convalescent; all came from the United States, Italy and Spain. In each case, the material was cDNA or gDNA derived from T cells, B-cell-depleted T cells, or PBMCs.

V gave up 7 bases and J gave up 2 bases, with 16 bases separating them. The CDR3 has 14 amino acids. Per the germline V gene, CDR1 is SGHRS and CDR2 is YFSETQ. The chain uses TRBV5-1 and TRBJ2-7, with D perhaps TRBD1 (6 bases). The sample consisted of peripheral blood. The clonotype was recovered from an elderly woman with COVID-19, enrolled during active disease. The CDR3 reads CASHTVAGAYEQYF. CDR3 DNA sequence: TGCGCCAGCCACACCGTAGCAGGGGCCTACGAGCAGTACTTC.